This entry lists 9 T cell receptor beta chains sequenced from one sample in a study of blood T cell repertoires in COVID-19 (dated by TCRdb to about 2020). The library was prepared using the immunoSEQ multiplex PCR assay. Held by TCRdb, this immuneACCESS table contains in-frame sequences only and omits some clones. Under half of the omission traces to an unresolved V gene where checked; the cause of the rest is unknown. Across this sample there are around 200,000 clones, with about 90% seen only once. 0.62% of the sample rests with the top ten. Sequenced input: peripheral blood. The receptors derive from a man between 45 and 60 years old with acute or convalescent COVID-19.

The chain joins TRBV29-1 to TRBJ2-1; TRBD2 aligns across 11 bases. Germline trimming cut 6 bases from V and 5 bases from J; bases unmatched to any gene: 6. Germline-derived CDR1 and CDR2 are SQVTM and ANQGSEA. The CDR3 contains 14 residues. In DNA form, the CDR3 reads TGCAGCGTGAGGGGACTAGCGGATAACAATGAGCAGTTCTTC. It yields the protein CSVRGLADNNEQFF.

This clone was seen just once. The rearrangement joins TRBV7-9 to TRBJ2-3; TRBD2 aligns across 7 bases. There are 15 residues in the CDR3. V lost 3 bases to trimming and J lost 1 base; unmatched junction nucleotides: 4. CDR1 and CDR2 from the germline V gene are SEHNR and FQNEAQ (reference sequence). CDR3: CASSFGLDGTDTQYF. The CDR3 DNA reads as TGTGCCAGCAGCTTCGGACTAGATGGCACAGATACGCAGTATTTT. Full variable domain (rest looked up from reference TRBV7-9 and TRBJ2-3): DTGVSQNPRHKITKRGQNVTFRCDPISEHNRLYWYRQTLGQGPEFLTYFQNEAQLEKSRLLSDRFSAERPKGSFSTLEIQRTEQGDSAMYLCASSFGLDGTDTQYFGPGTRLTVL.

This rearrangement joins TRBV2 to TRBJ2-7; TRBD2 matches at 8 bases. The trim removed 1 base at V and 5 bases at J, leaving 7 bases unmatched. Germline CDR1 SNHLY, CDR2 FYNNEI. CDR3 size: 15 residues. Written as DNA, the CDR3 is TGTGCCAGCAGTGAAGGTAGCGGGATTATCAACGAGCAGTACTTC. This codes for CASSEGSGIINEQYF.

Turning to this clone: Sequence at one end of the junction differs from germline and may be a read error. The V call is TRBV7-7, the J call TRBJ1-1; D uncertain. CDR3 length: 13 amino acids. The germline V gene has CDR1 SSHAT and CDR2 FNYEAQ (reference sequence). Written as DNA, the CDR3 is TGTGCTAGCAGCTTACAGAAGAACACTGAAGCTTTCTTT. The encoded protein is CASSLQKNTEAFF.

The chain has TRBV19 and TRBJ1-1; 7 bases line up with TRBD1. Germline trimming cut 4 bases from V and 2 bases from J; bases unmatched to any gene: 1. The CDR3 contains 13 residues. Germline-derived CDR1 and CDR2 are LNHDA and SQIVND (reference sequence). The CDR3 loop is CASSRDRNTEAFF. The CDR3, as DNA: TGTGCCAGTAGTAGGGACAGAAACACTGAAGCTTTCTTT.

This chain joins TRBV7-2 and TRBJ2-1; TRBD2 might be the D (6 bases). The CDR3 length is 14 residues. Trimming removed 1 base at V and 9 bases at J, with 13 bases between. Germline CDR1 SGHTA, CDR2 FQGNSA. CDR3 DNA sequence: TGTGCCAGCAGCTTAGGGCCGGGGGTCGGTGAGCAGTTCTTC. This translates into CASSLGPGVGEQFF.

The chain joins TRBV27 to TRBJ2-3, with a possible D match to TRBD2 (5 bases). The CDR3 contains 15 residues. The V gene lost 4 bases and the J gene lost 1 base, with 12 bases spanning the gap. Germline loops: CDR1 MNHEY, CDR2 SMNVEV (reference sequence). The DNA of the CDR3 is TGTGCCAGCAGTTCTCGGGAAAGGGGCACAGATACGCAGTATTTT. It yields the protein CASSSRERGTDTQYF.

V usage is TRBV7-9 and J usage is TRBJ2-1; 9 nucleotides agree with TRBD1. Germline CDR1 is SEHNR and CDR2 is FQNEAQ (reference sequence). V dropped 5 bases and J dropped 8; count of bases not matched to a gene: 10. CDR3 size: 15 residues. The CDR3 region has the DNA TGTGCCAGCAGCCCCGGGACAGGGTTCCGCCATGAGCAGTTCTTC. Amino acids: CASSPGTGFRHEQFF.

This clone occurred once. V is TRBV9 and J is TRBJ2-5; D unclear. In germline, CDR1 is SGDLS, CDR2 YYNGEE. This CDR3 contains 16 residues. V lost 4 bases and J 1 base, leaving 17 bases between the germline ends. The CDR3 region is CASSPLSQRFQETQYF. CDR3 nucleotides: TGTGCCAGCAGCCCCCTTTCCCAGCGCTTCCAAGAGACCCAGTACTTC. The variable domain in full, with the rest retrieved from reference TRBV9 and TRBJ2-5, is DSGVTQTPKHLITATGQRVTLRCSPRSGDLSVYWYQQSLDQGLQFLIQYYNGEERAKGNILERFSAQQFPDLHSELNLSSLELGDSALYFCASSPLSQRFQETQYFGPGTRLLVL.